This TCR beta chain was retrieved from a study of synovial regulatory T cells in juvenile arthritis. A remark on this clone: Its specificity is not known.

The CDR3 is made up of 15 amino acids. Nucleotide data are not available. The germline gives CDR1 MDHEN, CDR2 SYDVKM. Sequencing used immunoSEQ multiplex PCR; TCRdb keeps in-frame clones, though not all of them. The sample holds about 9,700 clones. Notes on the study in general: Blood Treg cells that were inflammation-associated showed lower TCR diversity than other blood Treg cells.

The sequenced sample consisted of Treg cells from blood. Subset of the sample: remaining (HLA-DR-negative) circulating blood Treg cells. The chain combines TRBV28 with TRBJ2-7; TCRdb's D call, TRBD2, is unchecked because there is no DNA. This TCR came from a donor aged 2-35 years with juvenile idiopathic arthritis. This CDR3 is CASSLIAEGKLEQYF.